The 21 T cell receptor beta chains in this list originate from one sample, sequenced in a study of cytomegalovirus exposure and HLA in healthy donors. The method was immunoSEQ multiplex PCR; TCRdb's version includes in-frame clones alone and lacks a portion of them. The top ten hold roughly 1.3% of the sample, which has approximately 88,000 clones, roughly 96% seen once. Sequencing was carried out using PBMCs. All receptors come from a young woman in good health and CMV-seronegative.

The chain employs TRBV13 and TRBJ2-7; TRBD1 matches at 11 bases. The CDR3 is 16 amino acids. V was clipped by 3 bases and J by 7 bases; unmatched bases: 11. CDR1 is PRHDT and CDR2 is FYEKMQ in the germline V gene (reference sequence). The CDR3 protein is CASSLGGQGASWEQYF. CDR3 DNA: TGTGCCAGCAGCTTGGGTGGACAGGGGGCTTCTTGGGAGCAGTACTTC.

This chain links TRBV5-4 with TRBJ2-1; 7 nucleotides align to TRBD1. V was pared by 2 bases and J by 8 bases, with 1 base of the junction left unmatched. Germline V gene data show CDR1 as SGHNT and CDR2 as YYREEE (reference sequence). CDR3 length: 12 residues. The CDR3 DNA follows: TGTGCCAGCAGCTTAGGGGGCGATGAGCAGTTCTTC. Protein: CASSLGGDEQFF.

In its sample, this clone was seen once. CDR3 sequence reads: CASRDFAREQYF. Written as DNA, the CDR3 is TGTGCCAGCAGAGACTTCGCGCGGGAGCAGTACTTC. J is TRBJ2-7 and V is TRBV27; D call uncertain. The CDR3 covers 12 residues. Germline lookup yields CDR1 MNHEY and CDR2 SMNVEV (reference sequence). Trimming stripped 6 bases from V and 7 bases from J, with 13 bases between.

The chain uses TRBV9 and TRBJ2-2, with 8 bases aligning to TRBD2. CDR1 is SGDLS, CDR2 YYNGEE, per germline. V shed 4 bases, J shed 4 bases, and the junction held 6 bases outside the gene matches. The CDR3 totals 15 residues. CDR3 region: CASSLGLVGTGELFF. Written as DNA, the CDR3 is TGTGCCAGCAGCTTGGGACTAGTCGGCACCGGGGAGCTGTTTTTT.

This chain links TRBV28 with TRBJ1-5; no firm D call. The CDR3 runs 12 residues. The germline gives CDR1 MDHEN, CDR2 SYDVKM. The germline V and J ends were trimmed by 4 bases and 4 bases, with 5 bases remaining between them. As DNA, the CDR3 is TGTGCCAGCAGTTCCCCAAATCAGCCCCAGCATTTT. Residues: CASSSPNQPQHF.

This clone was seen more than once but under ten times. The V gene is TRBV18, the J gene TRBJ2-7; 8 nucleotides match TRBD2. V shed 5 bases, J shed 1 base, and the junction held 7 bases outside the gene matches. Per the germline V gene, CDR1 is KGHSH and CDR2 is LQKENI. This CDR3 has 15 amino acids. CDR3 amino acids: CASSSLSGGSYEQYF. The DNA of the CDR3 is TGTGCCAGCTCATCCCTTTCGGGGGGGTCCTACGAGCAGTACTTC. Looking up the rest from reference TRBV18 and TRBJ2-7 gives the full variable domain: NAGVMQNPRHLVRRRGQEARLRCSPMKGHSHVYWYRQLPEEGLKFMVYLQKENIIDESGMPKERFSAEFPKEGPSILRIQQVVRGDSAAYFCASSSLSGGSYEQYFGPGTRLTVT.

The chain employs TRBV9 and TRBJ2-1; a weak D match, TRBD2 (5 bases). The CDR3 length is 15 residues. V was pared by 1 base and J by 5 bases, with 13 bases between. Germline V gene data show CDR1 as SGDLS and CDR2 as YYNGEE. The CDR3 bases are TGTGCCAGCAGCGTAATCGCGGGTGATAACAATGAGCAGTTCTTC. Residues: CASSVIAGDNNEQFF.

This chain connects TRBV7-9 to TRBJ2-3; 9 bases are shared with TRBD2. CDR3 length equals 14 residues. V dropped 3 bases and J dropped 3; count of bases not matched to a gene: 1. Germline-derived CDR1 and CDR2 are SEHNR and FQNEAQ (reference sequence). The CDR3 bases are TGTGCCAGCAGCTTGGCGGGAGGGACAGATACGCAGTATTTT. Translating gives CASSLAGGTDTQYF.

The chain combines TRBV7-6 with TRBJ2-2; 16 nucleotides match TRBD2. CDR3 length: 21 amino acids. Germline-derived CDR1 and CDR2 are SGHVS and FNYEAQ. V was pared by 0 bases and J by 0 bases, with 7 bases of the junction left unmatched. The CDR3 loop reads CASSLALGLAGGLPNTGELFF. In DNA form, the CDR3 reads TGTGCCAGCAGCTTAGCCCTGGGACTAGCGGGAGGGCTCCCGAACACCGGGGAGCTGTTTTTT.

This chain links TRBV25-1 with TRBJ2-1; TRBD2 might be the D (5 bases). There are 14 residues in the CDR3. The germline V and J ends were trimmed by 6 bases and 9 bases, with 18 bases remaining between them. Per the germline V gene, CDR1 is MGHDK and CDR2 is SYGVNS. Written as DNA, the CDR3 is TGTGCCAGCAGCGTTGACCTAGCTTGGGGTGAGCAGTTCTTC. This codes for CASSVDLAWGEQFF.

The chain carries TRBV28 and TRBJ1-5; a possible D gene is TRBD1 (5 bases). Germline assignment: CDR1 MDHEN and CDR2 SYDVKM. The length of the CDR3 is 14 residues. The germline V and J ends were trimmed by 3 bases and 5 bases, with 11 bases remaining between them. The chain's CDR3 is CASSFGGGDQPQHF. In DNA, the CDR3 is TGTGCCAGCAGTTTCGGTGGAGGGGATCAGCCCCAGCATTTT.

The V gene is TRBV7-9, the J gene TRBJ2-1; 8 bases fit TRBD2. The germline CDR1 and CDR2 sequences are SEHNR and FQNEAQ (reference sequence). V was pared by 1 base and J by 9 bases, with 8 bases of the junction left unmatched. This CDR3 contains 15 residues. The CDR3 DNA reads as TGTGCCAGCAGCTTAGTCAGCGGGAGTTTTCCTGAGCAGTTCTTC. Protein product: CASSLVSGSFPEQFF.

This chain connects TRBV18 to TRBJ2-1, with a tentative D call TRBD2 (7 bases). Trimming took 6 bases from V and 0 from J, leaving 21 bases between them. This CDR3 contains 18 residues. CDR1 and CDR2 from the germline V gene are KGHSH and LQKENI. CDR3: CASSERGGIPSSYNEQFF. The DNA of the CDR3 is TGTGCCAGCTCGGAAAGGGGGGGGATTCCCTCCTCCTACAATGAGCAGTTCTTC.

The J gene is TRBJ1-4, the V gene TRBV13, with 9 bases aligning to TRBD1. CDR3 length: 15 residues. CDR1 and CDR2 from the germline V gene are PRHDT and FYEKMQ (reference sequence). V lost 4 bases and J lost 3; bases outside the gene matches: 3. CDR3 nucleotides: TGTGCCAGCAGCTCCAGACAGGGGGCTAATGAAAAACTGTTTTTT. Protein: CASSSRQGANEKLFF.

The gene calls are TRBV5-4 and TRBJ2-7; 13 bases are shared with TRBD2. V lost 5 bases and J lost 0; bases outside the gene matches: 2. The CDR3 spans 15 residues. Looked up from germline, CDR1 is SGHNT and CDR2 is YYREEE (reference sequence). CDR3 loop: CASSRTSGSSYEQYF. DNA for the CDR3: TGTGCCAGCAGTCGGACTAGCGGGAGCTCCTACGAGCAGTACTTC.

The chain couples TRBV2 to TRBJ1-5, with 7 nucleotides matching TRBD1. The CDR3 has 14 residues. With V trimmed by 6 bases and J by 6 bases, 8 bases remained unmatched. The germline gives CDR1 SNHLY, CDR2 FYNNEI. The CDR3 region has the DNA TGTGCCAGCAGCAGACAGGGATCCTTTCAGCCCCAGCATTTT. It encodes CASSRQGSFQPQHF.

This sequence joins TRBV18 and TRBJ2-3; TRBD2 matches 7 bases. Unmatched junction bases numbered 8, after V lost 3 bases and J lost 2 bases. CDR1 and CDR2 from the germline V gene are KGHSH and LQKENI. The CDR3 contains 16 residues. The CDR3 nucleotides are TGTGCCAGCTCACCTGGAGGGAGGGTAGACACAGATACGCAGTATTTT. The encoded protein is CASSPGGRVDTDTQYF.

This chain uses TRBV7-9 with TRBJ2-7; TRBD2 matches 10 bases. The CDR3 extends over 12 amino acids. Germline-derived CDR1 and CDR2 are SEHNR and FQNEAQ (reference sequence). J gave up 6 bases and V 10 bases, and 6 bases lay outside the gene matches. The CDR3 sequence is CATRKREGEQYF. The CDR3 DNA reads as TGTGCCACCAGGAAGCGGGAGGGCGAGCAGTACTTC.

V and J are TRBV4-1 and TRBJ2-1; 9 bases map to TRBD1. Germline V CDR1 and CDR2: MGHRA, YSYEKL. CDR3 length equals 17 residues. Trimming cost V 7 bases and J 6 bases; bases outside gene matches: 16. CDR3: CASNVNYLGQGGNEQFF. The CDR3 coding sequence is TGCGCCAGCAATGTTAACTATCTGGGACAGGGAGGCAATGAGCAGTTCTTC.

V is TRBV18 and J is TRBJ1-2; maybe TRBD1 (6 bases). Germline CDR1 and CDR2: KGHSH and LQKENI. The CDR3 extends over 15 amino acids. Trimming pared 4 bases from V and 4 bases from J, leaving 16 bases between. The CDR3 is CASSLLGEGGYGYTF. The CDR3 DNA sequence: TGTGCCAGCTCACTCCTCGGTGAAGGGGGCTATGGCTACACCTTC.

The table lists this clone with a few counts. The chain recombines TRBV27 with TRBJ2-7; D remains unclear. Trimming took off 5 bases at V and 0 bases at J, with 5 bases between the two ends. CDR1 and CDR2 from the germline V gene are MNHEY and SMNVEV (reference sequence). This CDR3 spans 12 amino acids. The CDR3 loop reads CASSPSSYEQYF. In DNA form, the CDR3 reads TGTGCCAGCAGTCCCAGCTCCTACGAGCAGTACTTC.